One sample yielded the 5 T cell receptor beta chains listed below, sequenced in a study of identifying expanded T cells in peripheral blood. TCRdb keeps only in-frame clones here, not all; method: immunoSEQ multiplex PCR. The table has 50,000 to 65,000 clones, about 92% seen once; the top ten hold roughly 3.5%. The sequenced material came from blood. The receptor set was obtained from a person aged 18 to 75 in good health.

The rearrangement links TRBV5-6 to TRBJ1-3; D is uncertain. This CDR3 comprises 18 residues. Germline values: CDR1 SGHDT, CDR2 YYEEEE. V shed 2 bases and J shed 0 bases, with 18 bases lying between them. CDR3 amino acids: CASSFEAGLKSSGNTIYF. The CDR3 nucleotides read TGTGCCAGCAGCTTCGAGGCAGGCCTAAAATCCTCTGGAAACACCATATATTTT.

The chain joins TRBV6-5 to TRBJ2-3; D gene uncertain. Per the germline V gene, CDR1 is MNHEY and CDR2 is SVGAGI. The CDR3 consists of 12 residues. Trimming left V 0 bases short and J 8 bases short, with 6 bases between. The CDR3: CASSYSSGTQYF. CDR3 nucleotide sequence: TGTGCCAGCAGTTACTCGTCTGGTACGCAGTATTTT.

The chain employs TRBV12-5 and TRBJ2-3, with TRBD2 matching over 10 bases. Per germline, CDR1 LGHNT and CDR2 FRNRAP. The CDR3 covers 19 residues. V lost 3 bases, J lost 0 bases, and 12 bases stayed unmatched. In DNA form, the CDR3 reads TGTGCTAGTGGTTTCCCACTAGCGGGGATTTTCCCTAGCACAGATACGCAGTATTTT. As protein: CASGFPLAGIFPSTDTQYF.

In this sample, this clone turned up a few times. V gene TRBV11-2 combines with J gene TRBJ1-1; 11 positions agree with TRBD1. The V gene end was trimmed by 4 bases and the J gene end by 4 bases; junction bases not matched to a gene: 5. The CDR3 loop spans 15 amino acids. Germline CDR1 SGHAT, CDR2 FQNNGV. CDR3 amino acids: CASSSGTGGATEAFF. The CDR3 DNA reads as TGTGCCAGCAGCTCCGGGACAGGGGGTGCCACTGAAGCTTTCTTT. Based on the CDR3 plus reference TRBV11-2 and TRBJ1-1, the full variable domain is EAGVAQSPRYKIIEKRQSVAFWCNPISGHATLYWYQQILGQGPKLLIQFQNNGVVDDSQLPKDRFSAERLKGVDSTLKIQPAKLEDSAVYLCASSSGTGGATEAFFGQGTRLTVV.

This clone was seen just once. The chain has TRBV4-3 and TRBJ1-1; TRBD1 matches 11 bases. V lost 0 bases to trimming and J lost 0 bases; unmatched junction nucleotides: 3. Germline V gene sequence: CDR1 LGHNA, CDR2 YSLEER. The CDR3 is 17 amino acids. The DNA for the CDR3 is TGCGCCAGCAGCCAAGAAGGGACAGGGGGAATGAACACTGAAGCTTTCTTT. Protein: CASSQEGTGGMNTEAFF.